This paragraph covers one T cell receptor beta chain sequence. Its target is not known. The data stem from a study of T cell responses to AZD1222 COVID-19 vaccine. Measured with immunoSEQ multiplex PCR; TCRdb has only the in-frame clones, and not every one. This table holds fewer than 300,000 clones, more than 80% found once. The germline V and J ends were trimmed by 5 bases and 2 bases, with 10 bases remaining between them. The germline CDR1 and CDR2 sequences are SGHNT and YYREEE (reference sequence). The CDR3 is 13 residues long. Overall study results and limits: Increased Spike-specific TCR breadth and depth were observed after two AZD1222 doses. A mostly white British donor set with more females was recruited, and clonal diversity was possibly underestimated. Epitopes outside B.1.351 and B.1.1.7 mutated regions reportedly drew nearly half of spike TCRs. Vaccine-associated CD4 TCRs ranged over spike, dominating at 160-218 and 743-854.

The TCR sequence derives from an adult in good health. This material consisted of peripheral blood, taken on day 0 of AZD1222 vaccination. The V call is TRBV5-4, the J call TRBJ2-5, with TRBD2 as a possible D gene (6 bases). DNA of the CDR3: TGTGCCAGCAGTCCGGGAGAGCAAGAGACCCAGTACTTC. It specifies CASSPGEQETQYF.